These 23 T cell receptor beta chains came from one sample sequenced in a study of blood T cell repertoires in COVID-19. The assay was immunoSEQ multiplex PCR, and TCRdb's table has in-frame clones only and misses some. Of about 220,000 clones in the sample, more than 75% are singletons; the top ten hold 2.9%. The specimen sequenced was peripheral blood. The receptors originated from a middle-aged man who had recovered from COVID-19.

The chain links TRBV6-5 to TRBJ1-6, with D possibly being TRBD1 (6 bases). The germline CDR1 and CDR2 sequences are MNHEY and SVGAGI. Deletions cut 0 bases from V and 12 bases from J, with 12 bases between. There are 14 residues in the CDR3. The CDR3 nucleotides are TGTGCCAGCAGTTACTCGGGGGGGCGGGAACCCCTCCACTTT. Protein: CASSYSGGREPLHF.

This clone has just one count. The chain uses TRBV7-9 and TRBJ1-1; 10 nucleotides align to TRBD1. CDR3 size: 17 residues. Unmatched junction bases numbered 14, after V lost 4 bases and J lost 6 bases. Germline-derived CDR1 and CDR2 are SEHNR and FQNEAQ (reference sequence). CDR3 coding DNA: TGTGCCAGCAGCTCGCCCTTCTCCGGGACAGGGGATCCTGAAGCTTTCTTT. Amino acids: CASSSPFSGTGDPEAFF.

V gene TRBV6-6 combines with J gene TRBJ2-1, with D possibly being TRBD2 (6 bases). This CDR3 contains 17 residues. Trimming cost V 5 bases and J 3 bases, with 20 bases left between them. Looked up from germline, CDR1 is MNHNY and CDR2 is SVGAGI (reference sequence). This CDR3 reads CASSQNEPGLNYNEQFF. CDR3 nucleotide sequence: TGTGCCAGCAGTCAAAACGAACCGGGACTCAACTACAATGAGCAGTTCTTC.

The chain uses TRBV13 and TRBJ2-1; 7 bases map to TRBD1. Per germline, CDR1 PRHDT and CDR2 FYEKMQ (reference sequence). The CDR3 loop spans 13 amino acids. V gave up 2 bases and J gave up 13 bases; unmatched junction bases: 8. The CDR3 nucleotides are TGTGCCAGCAGCTTAACCGGGACAGATTATCAGTTCTTC. Its translation is CASSLTGTDYQFF.

The count of this clone is one. The rearrangement joins TRBV5-4 to TRBJ1-3; 9 positions agree with TRBD1. Germline loops: CDR1 SGHNT, CDR2 YYREEE (reference sequence). V shed 4 bases, J shed 6 bases, and the junction held 14 bases outside the gene matches. CDR3 length: 17 residues. The CDR3 here is CASSLSPRDRVANTIYF. DNA for the CDR3: TGTGCCAGCAGCCTTTCACCCCGGGACAGGGTGGCAAACACCATATATTTT.

This chain joins TRBV15 and TRBJ2-1, with D possibly being TRBD1 (7 bases). Trimming took off 8 bases at V and 3 bases at J, with 8 bases between the two ends. The CDR3 runs 12 residues. The V gene's germline CDR1 is LNHNV and CDR2 YYDKDF (reference sequence). This CDR3 is CATQGGYNEQFF. The CDR3 bases are TGTGCCACCCAGGGGGGCTACAATGAGCAGTTCTTC. Together with reference TRBV15 and TRBJ2-1, the CDR3 gives the full variable domain: DAMVIQNPRYQVTQFGKPVTLSCSQTLNHNVMYWYQQKSSQAPKLLFHYYDKDFNNEADTPDNFQSRRPNTSFCFLDIRSPGLGDTAMYLCATQGGYNEQFFGPGTRLTVL.

CDR3 coding DNA: TGCGCCAGCAGGCCCGGGACAGGGTACGCTCAGCCCCAGCATTTT. Translated, it gives CASRPGTGYAQPQHF. The chain combines TRBV5-1 with TRBJ1-5, with 9 bases lining up with TRBD1. V dropped 5 bases and J dropped 6; count of bases not matched to a gene: 9. The germline gives CDR1 SGHRS, CDR2 YFSETQ. The CDR3 is 15 residues long.

The V gene is TRBV27, the J gene TRBJ1-1; D gene ambiguous. The V and J ends lost 6 bases and 4 bases respectively, with 15 bases between them. The CDR3 extends over 14 amino acids. Germline V gene data show CDR1 as MNHEY and CDR2 as SMNVEV (reference sequence). This chain's CDR3 is CASRDARGPTEAFF. CDR3 DNA: TGTGCCAGCAGAGATGCTAGAGGGCCCACTGAAGCTTTCTTT.

The rearrangement joins TRBV3-1 (or the pseudogene TRBV3-2) to TRBJ2-4; 9 bases fit TRBD1. The CDR3 runs to 16 residues. J gave up 8 bases and V 0 bases, and 8 bases lay outside the gene matches. Germline lookup yields CDR1 LGHDT and CDR2 YNNKEL (reference sequence). The CDR3 DNA is TGTGCCAGCAGCCAAGATTTCGGGACAGGGATAGACATTCAGTACTTC. Amino acids: CASSQDFGTGIDIQYF.

The genes are TRBV6-5 and TRBJ1-2; 10 bases agree with TRBD1. Unmatched junction bases numbered 8, after V lost 6 bases and J lost 4 bases. Germline lookup yields CDR1 MNHEY and CDR2 SVGAGI. This CDR3 is 15 amino acids long. Here the CDR3 DNA reads TGTGCCAGCAGACAGACAGGGGGCAGCGCCTATGGCTACACCTTC. This codes for CASRQTGGSAYGYTF.

The chain combines TRBV5-1 with TRBJ2-7; 7 bases fit TRBD1. The trim removed 5 bases at V and 5 bases at J, leaving 7 bases unmatched. The CDR3 covers 13 residues. From germline, CDR1 is SGHRS and CDR2 YFSETQ. CDR3 sequence: CASSRGGRDEQYF. The CDR3 bases are TGCGCCAGCAGTCGAGGGGGCCGGGACGAGCAGTACTTC.

V usage is TRBV5-1 and J usage is TRBJ2-1, with TRBD2 as a possible D gene (6 bases). Germline CDR1 SGHRS, CDR2 YFSETQ. The V gene lost 0 bases and the J gene lost 9 bases, with 16 bases spanning the gap. This CDR3 has 15 residues. The CDR3 DNA reads TGCGCCAGCAGCTTGGATGCGGGAAACGGGAGTGAGCAGTTCTTC. Translation gives CASSLDAGNGSEQFF. The whole variable domain, filled in from reference TRBV5-1 and TRBJ2-1, reads KAGVTQTPRYLIKTRGQQVTLSCSPISGHRSVSWYQQTPGQGLQFLFEYFSETQRNKGNFPGRFSGRQFSNSRSEMNVSTLELGDSALYLCASSLDAGNGSEQFFGPGTRLTVL.

DNA for the CDR3: TGTGCCAGCAGTGGCCCTAGCGGGAGATTCACCTACAATGAGCAGTTCTTC. Translating gives CASSGPSGRFTYNEQFF. The chain joins TRBV6-1 to TRBJ2-1, with 10 bases identical to TRBD2. The germline gives CDR1 MNHNS, CDR2 SASEGT. J was trimmed by 2 bases and V by 4 bases; bases with no gene match: 8. The CDR3 is made up of 17 amino acids.

This clone was detected only once. The V call is TRBV28, the J call TRBJ2-1, with a tentative D call TRBD1 (5 bases). V was pared by 1 base and J by 0 bases, with 28 bases between. There are 22 residues in the CDR3. In germline, CDR1 is MDHEN, CDR2 SYDVKM. In nucleotides, the CDR3 is TGTGCCAGCAGTTTATCTTCTTTGGGGCGTTTTCTTGACCCCAGCTCCTACAATGAGCAGTTCTTC. It yields the protein CASSLSSLGRFLDPSSYNEQFF.

This clone was observed once. The chain has TRBV27 and TRBJ1-5; weak D call: TRBD1 (6 bases). Trimming left V 6 bases short and J 3 bases short, with 15 bases between. The CDR3 has 15 residues. The V gene's germline CDR1 is MNHEY and CDR2 SMNVEV (reference sequence). The CDR3 nucleotides read TGTGCCAGCAGCCAAAGGGGGATCCCCAATCAGCCCCAGCATTTT. It specifies CASSQRGIPNQPQHF.

The CDR3 DNA reads as TGTGCCAGCAGTTTCTTTGCGAATGAGCAGTTCTTC. Translation gives CASSFFANEQFF. The gene calls are TRBV12-3 or TRBV12-4 and TRBJ2-1; D gene uncertain. V gave up 3 bases and J gave up 7 bases, with 7 bases separating them. The CDR3 sequence is 12 residues long.

The rearrangement links TRBV11-3 to TRBJ2-2; 9 bases are a match to TRBD2. Trimming at V came to 7 bases and at J to 4 bases, leaving 7 bases not matched to a gene. This CDR3 has 15 residues. Germline V gene data show CDR1 as SGHNT and CDR2 as YENEEA. Here the CDR3 reads CASTAGGPGTGELFF. As DNA, the CDR3 is TGTGCCAGCACGGCGGGAGGGCCGGGCACCGGGGAGCTGTTTTTT.

This chain connects TRBV30 to TRBJ2-1, with D maybe TRBD2 (5 bases). The germline V gene encodes CDR1 GTSNPN and CDR2 SVGIG (reference sequence). CDR3 length: 14 residues. V was clipped by 4 bases and J by 8 bases, with 18 bases between them. The CDR3 DNA sequence: TGTGCCTGGACCCGGGGTAAGGTTAGACATGAGCAGTTCTTC. Translating it yields CAWTRGKVRHEQFF.

The gene calls are TRBV6-1 and TRBJ1-1; D is uncertain. The CDR3 covers 16 residues. The V end lost 1 base, the J end lost 4 bases, and 16 bases lay between the germline ends. Germline assignment: CDR1 MNHNS and CDR2 SASEGT. In DNA form, the CDR3 reads TGTGCCAGCAGTGAAGTAACTGGGATTGAGGGCACTGAAGCTTTCTTT. It specifies CASSEVTGIEGTEAFF.

The V and J genes are TRBV28 and TRBJ2-7; the D gene is possibly TRBD2 (5 bases). Germline V gives CDR1 MDHEN, CDR2 SYDVKM. The length of the CDR3 is 16 residues. Trimming pared 5 bases from V and 1 base from J, leaving 18 bases between. The CDR3 DNA follows: TGTGCCAGCAGTCATGGGTTGGGCGGGCCGTCCTACGAGCAGTACTTC. The encoded protein is CASSHGLGGPSYEQYF.

This sequence joins TRBV7-9 and TRBJ2-2; TRBD1 matches at 7 bases. CDR1 is SEHNR, CDR2 FQNEAQ, per germline (reference sequence). CDR3 length: 15 amino acids. The V and J ends lost 7 bases and 3 bases, in that order; junction bases with no gene match: 8. For the CDR3, the DNA is TGTGCCAGCAATTTATACAGGGGCGACACCGGGGAGCTGTTTTTT. It encodes CASNLYRGDTGELFF.

V usage is TRBV27 and J usage is TRBJ2-2; 9 nucleotides align to TRBD2. The junction had 9 bases not matched to a gene; V was cut back by 0 bases and J by 7 bases. Germline CDR1 reads MNHEY; CDR2 reads SMNVEV (reference sequence). CDR3 size: 17 residues. CDR3 nucleotides: TGTGCCAGCAGTTTATCGAGATTAGCGGGAGCCATCGGGGAGCTGTTTTTT. It encodes CASSLSRLAGAIGELFF.

The gene calls are TRBV9 and TRBJ2-1; 9 positions agree with TRBD2. Per the germline V gene, CDR1 is SGDLS and CDR2 is YYNGEE. J was trimmed by 8 bases and V by 3 bases; bases with no gene match: 12. The CDR3 length is 16 residues. CDR3 residues: CASSGPMGLAVDEQFF. In DNA form, the CDR3 reads TGTGCCAGCAGCGGACCCATGGGACTAGCCGTCGATGAGCAGTTCTTC.